These T cell receptor beta chains were read from a single sample in a study of post-analysis software for immune sequencing data. TCRdb redid the calling of the PCR reads with MiXCR, one entry per CDR3 protein. The sample has 750,000 to 950,000 distinct CDR3 sequences; under 70% are singletons. The sample was blood. These receptors all come from a girl aged 10 to 17 with multiple sclerosis. CDR3s include the opening cysteine and the closing phenylalanine or tryptophan.

v_call cdr3_aa
TRBV2 CASSPPTGVGTDTQYF
TRBV4-2 CASSQDRTKGEQFF
TRBV7-9 CASSSRLSNEQFF
TRBV7-9 CASSLQGWPTSNYGYTF
TRBV15 CATSRDRQRPNEKLFF
TRBV30 CAWSVGANQPQHF
TRBV20-1 CSARGARGRLDHGYTF
TRBV3-1 CASSQDSHWGRANYGYTF
TRBV2 CASSSGLDGSYEQYF
TRBV7-8 CASSLGDDYGYTF
TRBV20-1 CSARDLRAGAETQYF
TRBV21-1 CATEAYEQYF
TRBV5-1 CASSEEGQYTDTQYF
TRBV4-1 CASSQETGGSYNEQFF
TRBV3-1 CASSQDLSWDEQFF
TRBV4-1 CASSPRGGQGNIQYF
TRBV29-1 CSAGGLSTEAFF
TRBV10-3 CAISENVETQYF
TRBV7-2 CASSLYSQGWNEQYF
TRBV10-3 CAIGELGTEQYF
TRBV29-1 CSVDDQDRNEQFF
TRBV4-1 CASSQGAALAEETQYF
TRBV20-1 CSARDLQDRVLRVNTEAFF
TRBV3-1 CASSQGASSPRETQYF
TRBV29-1 CSVSAGASYTF
TRBV5-1 CASSGGDGNYEQYF